This TCR beta chain was sequenced in a study of PD-L1 blockade in urothelial cancer. The time point: peripheral blood 6 weeks after treatment start. CDR1 is LGHNA, CDR2 YNFKEQ, per germline. The V and J ends lost 2 bases and 5 bases respectively, with 12 bases between them. The CDR3 has 14 amino acids. Profiled with immunoSEQ multiplex PCR; TCRdb holds only in-frame clones, not every one. The data show 120,000 or so clones, with about 82% seen just once and approximately 2.4% held by the top ten. The source material was PBMCs, sampled around atezolizumab (anti-PD-L1) treatment. This receptor was obtained from a man in his fifties or sixties with urothelial cancer. The V call is TRBV4-2, the J call TRBJ2-5; D is possibly TRBD1 (6 bases). For the CDR3, the DNA is TGTGCCAGCAGCCAACAGGGGTCGGGGGAGACCCAGTACTTC. Translation: CASSQQGSGETQYF.